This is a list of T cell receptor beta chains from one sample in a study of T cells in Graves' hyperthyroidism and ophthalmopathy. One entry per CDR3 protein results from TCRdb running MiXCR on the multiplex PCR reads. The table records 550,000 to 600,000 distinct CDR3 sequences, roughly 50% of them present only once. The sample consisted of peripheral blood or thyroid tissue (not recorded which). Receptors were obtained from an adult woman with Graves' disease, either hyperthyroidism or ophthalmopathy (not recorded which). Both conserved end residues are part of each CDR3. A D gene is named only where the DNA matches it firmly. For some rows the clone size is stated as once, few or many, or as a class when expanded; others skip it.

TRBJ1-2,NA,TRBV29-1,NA,CSVYPAGYTF,TGCAGCGTTTATCCGGCCGGCTACACCTTC
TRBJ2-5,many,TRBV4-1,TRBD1,CASRPFGTGFQETQYF,TGCGCCAGCAGACCTTTCGGGACAGGGTTCCAAGAGACCCAGTACTTC
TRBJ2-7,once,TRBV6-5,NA,CASTRSSYEQYF,TGTGCCAGCACGAGGAGCTCCTACGAGCAGTACTTC
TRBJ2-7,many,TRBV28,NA,CASSLEGREQYF,TGTGCCAGCAGTTTAGAGGGGCGAGAGCAGTACTTC
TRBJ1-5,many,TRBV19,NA,CASNVGLYSNQPQHF,TGTGCCAGTAACGTAGGACTCTATAGCAATCAGCCCCAGCATTTT
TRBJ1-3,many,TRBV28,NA,CASSQSGNTIYF,TGTGCCAGCAGTCAATCGGGAAACACCATATATTTT
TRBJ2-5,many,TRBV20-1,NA,CSARVWSGAQETQYF,TGCAGTGCTAGGGTGTGGTCAGGGGCCCAAGAGACCCAGTACTTC
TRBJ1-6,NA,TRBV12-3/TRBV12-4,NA,CASSYGRSLLHF,TGTGCCAGCAGTTACGGACGGAGCCTCCTCCACTTT
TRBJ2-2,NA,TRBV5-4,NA,CASSLDGGTTTGELFF,TGTGCCAGCAGCTTGGATGGCGGGACAACTACCGGGGAGCTGTTTTTT
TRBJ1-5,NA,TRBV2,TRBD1,CASSAGQLF,TGTGCCAGCAGTGCGGGACAGCTTTTT
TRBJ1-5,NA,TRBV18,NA,CASSPGATGQPQHF,TGTGCCAGCTCACCAGGCGCCACGGGGCAGCCCCAGCATTTT
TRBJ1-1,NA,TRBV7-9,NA,CASSLTTQFGAFF,TGTGCCAGCAGCTTAACCACACAGTTCGGCGCTTTCTTT
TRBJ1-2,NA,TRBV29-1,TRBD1,CIAGTGGTYGYTF,TGCATCGCCGGGACAGGGGGCACCTATGGCTACACCTTC
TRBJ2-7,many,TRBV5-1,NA,CASSLEEPGEQYF,TGCGCCAGCAGCTTGGAGGAGCCCGGCGAGCAGTACTTC
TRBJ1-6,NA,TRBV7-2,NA,CASSLGRRESPLHF,TGTGCCAGCAGCTTAGGAAGGAGGGAATCACCCCTCCACTTT
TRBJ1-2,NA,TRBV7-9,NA,CASSEEGREGYTF,TGTGCCAGCAGCGAAGAGGGGAGGGAAGGCTACACCTTC
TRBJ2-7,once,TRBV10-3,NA,CAISESGRGFYEQYF,TGTGCCATCAGTGAGTCCGGTCGAGGGTTCTACGAGCAGTACTTC
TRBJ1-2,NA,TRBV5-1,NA,CASSPSGSGYDYTF,TGCGCCAGCAGCCCTAGCGGGAGTGGATACGACTACACCTTC
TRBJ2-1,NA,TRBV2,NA,CASRKVSSYNEQFF,TGTGCCAGCAGGAAGGTGAGCTCCTACAATGAGCAGTTCTTC
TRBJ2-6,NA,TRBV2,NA,CASSDRGRTISGANVLTF,TGTGCCAGCAGTGACCGGGGCCGCACCATCTCTGGGGCCAACGTCCTGACTTTC
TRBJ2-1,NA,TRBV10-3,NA,CAISESETRSSYNEQFF,TGTGCCATCAGTGAGTCGGAGACTAGAAGCTCCTACAATGAGCAGTTCTTC
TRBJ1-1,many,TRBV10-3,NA,CAIADRNTEAFF,TGTGCCATAGCCGACAGAAACACTGAAGCTTTCTTT
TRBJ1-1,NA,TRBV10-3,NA,CAVRYATGFDTEAFF,TGTGCCGTGCGTTATGCCACAGGGTTCGACACTGAAGCTTTCTTT
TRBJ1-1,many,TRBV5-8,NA,CASSQALAAGMNTEAFF,TGTGCCAGCAGCCAGGCCCTCGCCGCAGGGATGAACACTGAAGCTTTCTTT
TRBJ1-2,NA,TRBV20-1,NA,CSARDIGGGNYGYTF,TGCAGTGCTAGAGATATTGGGGGGGGTAACTATGGCTACACCTTC
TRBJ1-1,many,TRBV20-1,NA,CSANRDTGKVNTEAFF,TGCAGTGCTAACCGGGACACCGGGAAGGTGAACACTGAAGCTTTCTTT
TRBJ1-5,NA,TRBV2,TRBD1,CAEGAYGNQPQHF,TGTGCCGAGGGGGCGTATGGCAACCAGCCCCAGCATTTT
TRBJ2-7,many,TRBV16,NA,CASSLSALYEQYF,TGTGCCAGCAGCCTTTCTGCGCTCTACGAGCAGTACTTC
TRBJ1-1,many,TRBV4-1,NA,CASSGRSSEAFF,TGCGCCAGCAGCGGCCGTAGCTCTGAAGCTTTCTTT
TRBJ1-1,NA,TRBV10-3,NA,CAISGPDKAFF,TGTGCCATCAGCGGGCCCGACAAAGCTTTCTTT
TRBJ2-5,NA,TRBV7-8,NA,CASSLPRGGLETQYF,TGTGCCAGCAGCTTGCCCAGGGGAGGACTAGAGACCCAGTACTTC
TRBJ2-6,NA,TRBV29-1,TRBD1,CSVAGTEDLTF,TGCAGCGTCGCCGGGACAGAGGACCTGACTTTC
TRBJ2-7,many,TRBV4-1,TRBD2,CASSQDRLAGWEQYF,TGCGCCAGCAGCCAAGATCGGCTAGCGGGTTGGGAGCAGTACTTC
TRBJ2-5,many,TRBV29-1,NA,CSLWDGTGETQYF,TGCAGCCTCTGGGATGGAACTGGGGAGACCCAGTACTTC
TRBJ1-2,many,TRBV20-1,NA,CSAPLRGGPYGYTF,TGCAGTGCTCCGCTTCGGGGGGGTCCCTATGGCTACACCTTC
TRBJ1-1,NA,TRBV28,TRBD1,CASSSLAGQGDMLTEAFF,TGTGCCAGCAGTTCCCTAGCGGGACAGGGGGATATGCTCACTGAAGCTTTCTTT
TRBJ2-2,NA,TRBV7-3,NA,CASSYDGTNTGELFF,TGTGCCAGCAGTTACGACGGAACGAACACCGGGGAGCTGTTTTTT
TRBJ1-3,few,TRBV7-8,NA,CASSYTVTGNTIYF,TGTGCCAGCAGCTACACAGTGACTGGAAACACCATATATTTT